This is a list of T cell receptor beta chains from one sample in a study of T cell repertoires in cytomegalovirus infection. Using its own MiXCR run on the reads, TCRdb lists one record per CDR3 protein. The sample has more than 250,000 distinct CDR3 sequences, approximately 25% seen once; the top ten hold roughly 14%. These receptors have no known antigen. The starting material was cultured PBMCs, obtained from culture after CMV antigen stimulation. These receptors originate from a human donor in good health (CMV status not recorded). Some clones in this sample may be carry-over from other donors' samples. Each CDR3 is given with its conserved first and last residue. Each record gives: clone size, V gene, D gene, J gene, CDR3 length, CDR3 DNA, CDR3 protein. A D gene is named only where the DNA matches it firmly. Expanded clones get a size class; other rows say once, few or many, or leave the size out.

abundance: NA
v_gene: TRBV27
d_gene: NA
j_gene: TRBJ2-1
len: 10
CDR3nt: TGTGCCAGCAGTTTGGATGAGCAGTTCTTC
CDR3aa: CASSLDEQFF

abundance: many
v_gene: TRBV12-3/TRBV12-4
d_gene: TRBD2
j_gene: TRBJ2-2
len: 18
CDR3nt: TGTGCCAGCAGTCCATGGACTAGCGGGAGGGTCGACACCGGGGAGCTGTTTTTT
CDR3aa: CASSPWTSGRVDTGELFF

abundance: NA
v_gene: TRBV27
d_gene: TRBD2
j_gene: TRBJ2-1
len: 15
CDR3nt: TGTGCCAGCAGATTTAGCGGGAGGATCGGCAATGAGCAGTTCTTC
CDR3aa: CASRFSGRIGNEQFF

abundance: many
v_gene: TRBV6-1
d_gene: NA
j_gene: TRBJ1-1
len: 14
CDR3nt: TGTGCCAGCAGTGACGGTGCGGGAGCGGCTGAAGCTTTCTTT
CDR3aa: CASSDGAGAAEAFF

abundance: NA
v_gene: TRBV20-1
d_gene: NA
j_gene: TRBJ2-1
len: 16
CDR3nt: TGCAGTGCAACTAAGCTACAGGGACCAGGCCACAATGAGCAGTTCTTC
CDR3aa: CSATKLQGPGHNEQFF

abundance: many
v_gene: TRBV7-6
d_gene: TRBD2
j_gene: TRBJ2-3
len: 16
CDR3nt: TGTGCCAGCAGCCCTACTAGCGTATCTAGCACAGATACGCAGTATTTT
CDR3aa: CASSPTSVSSTDTQYF

abundance: NA
v_gene: TRBV19
d_gene: NA
j_gene: TRBJ1-4
len: 17
CDR3nt: TGTGCCAGTAGTAGTTACGGTGAAGGGGCTGCGTCAGAAAAACTGTTTTTT
CDR3aa: CASSSYGEGAASEKLFF

abundance: NA
v_gene: TRBV6-2/TRBV6-3
d_gene: TRBD1
j_gene: TRBJ2-1
len: 16
CDR3nt: TGTGCCAGCAGTCCCCGCGGACAGGGATTTTACAATGAGCAGTTCTTC
CDR3aa: CASSPRGQGFYNEQFF

abundance: NA
v_gene: TRBV28
d_gene: TRBD2
j_gene: TRBJ2-2
len: 14
CDR3nt: TGTGCCAGCACTCACGACGGGAGGACCGGGGAGCTGTTTTTT
CDR3aa: CASTHDGRTGELFF

abundance: few
v_gene: TRBV20-1
d_gene: NA
j_gene: TRBJ1-2
len: 13
CDR3nt: TGCAGTGCTAGAGATGGCGGGTTGGATGGCTACACCTTC
CDR3aa: CSARDGGLDGYTF

abundance: many
v_gene: TRBV6-1
d_gene: NA
j_gene: TRBJ2-1
len: 12
CDR3nt: TGTGCCAGCATAAACATCGCAGGGTCGGGGTTCTTC
CDR3aa: CASINIAGSGFF

abundance: few
v_gene: TRBV7-3
d_gene: TRBD2
j_gene: TRBJ2-2
len: 15
CDR3nt: TGTGCCAGCAGCTTCACTAGCGGGAAGGACGGGGAGCTGTTTTTT
CDR3aa: CASSFTSGKDGELFF

abundance: NA
v_gene: TRBV18
d_gene: TRBD1
j_gene: TRBJ1-1
len: 15
CDR3nt: TGTGCCAGCTCACCGAGTAGACAGGGTGTGACTGAAGCTTTCTTT
CDR3aa: CASSPSRQGVTEAFF

abundance: NA
v_gene: TRBV5-4
d_gene: NA
j_gene: TRBJ2-3
len: 15
CDR3nt: TGTGCCAGCAGCTTGTACTCTGGTCCCCCAGATACGCAGTATTTT
CDR3aa: CASSLYSGPPDTQYF

abundance: many
v_gene: TRBV6-1
d_gene: NA
j_gene: TRBJ1-2
len: 17
CDR3nt: TGTGCCAGCAGTCTCTCGAAGCCAGACAGCGGAATCTATGGCTACACCTTC
CDR3aa: CASSLSKPDSGIYGYTF

abundance: NA
v_gene: TRBV6-2/TRBV6-3
d_gene: NA
j_gene: TRBJ1-1
len: 14
CDR3nt: TGTGCCAGCAGTTCTAATGTCCGGGGCACTGAAGCTTTCTTT
CDR3aa: CASSSNVRGTEAFF

abundance: once
v_gene: TRBV15
d_gene: NA
j_gene: TRBJ2-3
len: 17
CDR3nt: TGTGCCACCAGCAGAGGCAAACTAGCATTAAGCACAGATACGCAGTATTTT
CDR3aa: CATSRGKLALSTDTQYF

abundance: NA
v_gene: TRBV6-1
d_gene: NA
j_gene: TRBJ2-5
len: 13
CDR3nt: TGTGCCACTGTAGAGACAATACAAGAGACCCAGTACTTC
CDR3aa: CATVETIQETQYF

abundance: few
v_gene: TRBV6-2/TRBV6-3
d_gene: NA
j_gene: TRBJ2-6
len: 16
CDR3nt: TGTGCCAGCAGTTCATCCGGGGTATCTGGGGCCAACGTCCTGACTTTC
CDR3aa: CASSSSGVSGANVLTF

abundance: NA
v_gene: TRBV7-2
d_gene: TRBD2
j_gene: TRBJ2-5
len: 14
CDR3nt: TGTGCCAGCAGCCCCACTAGCGGGTCGGAGACCCAGTACTTC
CDR3aa: CASSPTSGSETQYF

abundance: few
v_gene: TRBV29-1
d_gene: NA
j_gene: TRBJ2-3
len: 14
CDR3nt: TGCAGCGTTAGGACAGCTTCTAGCACAGATACGCAGTATTTT
CDR3aa: CSVRTASSTDTQYF

abundance: NA
v_gene: TRBV6-8
d_gene: NA
j_gene: TRBJ1-1
len: 15
CDR3nt: TGTGCCAGCAGTTACTTCGGACAGCCGAACACTGAAGCTTTCTTT
CDR3aa: CASSYFGQPNTEAFF

abundance: few
v_gene: TRBV12-3/TRBV12-4
d_gene: NA
j_gene: TRBJ2-2
len: 11
CDR3nt: TGTGCCAGCAGTTTATTCCGGGAGCTGTTTTTT
CDR3aa: CASSLFRELFF

abundance: once
v_gene: TRBV6-1
d_gene: NA
j_gene: TRBJ1-5
len: 15
CDR3nt: TGTGCCAGCATGTTGTCCGGGGGACCGAATCAGCCCCAGCATTTT
CDR3aa: CASMLSGGPNQPQHF

abundance: few
v_gene: TRBV20-1
d_gene: TRBD2
j_gene: TRBJ2-3
len: 15
CDR3nt: TGCAGTGCTCCGAACGGACTAGCGGGAGGGGCTACGCAGTATTTT
CDR3aa: CSAPNGLAGGATQYF

abundance: NA
v_gene: TRBV7-4
d_gene: TRBD1
j_gene: TRBJ2-1
len: 19
CDR3nt: TGTGCCAGCAGCTCGGACAGGGGGAGGATGAGGGCCTCCTACAATGAGCGGTTCTTC
CDR3aa: CASSSDRGRMRASYNERFF

abundance: NA
v_gene: TRBV6-2/TRBV6-3
d_gene: NA
j_gene: TRBJ1-1
len: 17
CDR3nt: TGTGCCAGCAGCCCCCCACAGGGCCCCGGGGGGAACACTGAAGCTTTCTTT
CDR3aa: CASSPPQGPGGNTEAFF

abundance: few
v_gene: TRBV14
d_gene: NA
j_gene: TRBJ2-3
len: 14
CDR3nt: TGTGCCAGCAGCCACGCAGGAAACACAGATACGCAGTATTTT
CDR3aa: CASSHAGNTDTQYF

abundance: many
v_gene: TRBV7-2
d_gene: TRBD2
j_gene: TRBJ2-1
len: 17
CDR3nt: TGTGCCAGCAGCTTAAGGCGGACTAGCGGGGGCTACAATGAGCAGTTCTTC
CDR3aa: CASSLRRTSGGYNEQFF

abundance: once
v_gene: TRBV11-2
d_gene: NA
j_gene: TRBJ2-3
len: 16
CDR3nt: TGTGCCAGCTCAGGCGGGAAAGTGACTAGCACAGATACGCAGTATTTT
CDR3aa: CASSGGKVTSTDTQYF

abundance: few
v_gene: TRBV7-4
d_gene: NA
j_gene: TRBJ1-1
len: 15
CDR3nt: TGTGCCAGCAGCCCCCGGGACCCCCAAAACACTGAAGCTTTCTTT
CDR3aa: CASSPRDPQNTEAFF

abundance: few
v_gene: TRBV2
d_gene: NA
j_gene: TRBJ2-2
len: 15
CDR3nt: TGTGCCACCAGCTTGGACGGAGCGAACACCGGGGAGCTGTTTTTT
CDR3aa: CATSLDGANTGELFF

abundance: many
v_gene: TRBV7-2
d_gene: NA
j_gene: TRBJ1-2
len: 12
CDR3nt: TGTGCCAGCAGCTTTTCGGCAGATGGCTACACCTTC
CDR3aa: CASSFSADGYTF

abundance: NA
v_gene: TRBV29-1
d_gene: NA
j_gene: TRBJ1-3
len: 14
CDR3nt: TGCAGCGCCTATGGGAGGGACTCTGGAAACACCATATATTTT
CDR3aa: CSAYGRDSGNTIYF

abundance: many
v_gene: TRBV7-2
d_gene: NA
j_gene: TRBJ1-1
len: 13
CDR3nt: TGTGCCAGCAGCTTTATTATGAACACTGAAGCTTTCTTT
CDR3aa: CASSFIMNTEAFF

abundance: NA
v_gene: TRBV28
d_gene: NA
j_gene: TRBJ2-4
len: 17
CDR3nt: TGTGCCAGCAGCCCTCCCCCAGGGGAGATGGCCAAAAACATTCAGTACTTC
CDR3aa: CASSPPPGEMAKNIQYF

abundance: many
v_gene: TRBV7-2
d_gene: TRBD2
j_gene: TRBJ2-3
len: 17
CDR3nt: TGTGCCAGCAGCTACCGACTAGCGGGAGCCAGCACAGATACGCAGTATTTT
CDR3aa: CASSYRLAGASTDTQYF

abundance: NA
v_gene: TRBV7-9
d_gene: NA
j_gene: TRBJ1-1
len: 20
CDR3nt: TGTGCCAGCAGATCAAACGCAGCGGGCGACCAGATCCTCATGAACACTGAAGCTTTCTTT
CDR3aa: CASRSNAAGDQILMNTEAFF

abundance: NA
v_gene: TRBV7-2
d_gene: TRBD1
j_gene: TRBJ2-1
len: 15
CDR3nt: TGTGCCAGCAGCACCAGGGACAGTTACTACAATGAGCAGTTCTTC
CDR3aa: CASSTRDSYYNEQFF

abundance: NA
v_gene: TRBV7-2
d_gene: TRBD1
j_gene: TRBJ1-2
len: 14
CDR3nt: TGTGCCAGCAGCTTAGATTCAGGGGGCTATGGCTACACCTTC
CDR3aa: CASSLDSGGYGYTF

abundance: many
v_gene: TRBV7-9
d_gene: TRBD1
j_gene: TRBJ1-5
len: 16
CDR3nt: TGTGCCAGCAGCTCAACAGGGGGCTCGGGCAATCAGCCCCAGCATTTT
CDR3aa: CASSSTGGSGNQPQHF

abundance: NA
v_gene: TRBV28
d_gene: NA
j_gene: TRBJ2-1
len: 13
CDR3nt: TGTGCCAGCAGTTTACTAGCGCACAATGAGCAGTTCTTC
CDR3aa: CASSLLAHNEQFF